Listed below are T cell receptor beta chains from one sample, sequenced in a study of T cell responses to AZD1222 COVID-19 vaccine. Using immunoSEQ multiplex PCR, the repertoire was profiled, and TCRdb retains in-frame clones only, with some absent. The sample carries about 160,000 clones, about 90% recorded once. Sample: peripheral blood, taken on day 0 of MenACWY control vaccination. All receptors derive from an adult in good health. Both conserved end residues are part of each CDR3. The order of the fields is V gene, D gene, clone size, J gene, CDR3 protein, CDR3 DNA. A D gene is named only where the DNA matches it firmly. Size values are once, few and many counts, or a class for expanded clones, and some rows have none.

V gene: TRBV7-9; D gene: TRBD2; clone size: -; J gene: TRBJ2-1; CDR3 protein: CASKALAGAHEQFF; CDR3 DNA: TGTGCCAGCAAGGCCCTAGCGGGAGCACATGAGCAGTTCTTC
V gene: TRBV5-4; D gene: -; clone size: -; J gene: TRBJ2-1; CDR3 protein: CASSAGGGAEQFF; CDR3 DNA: TGTGCCAGCAGCGCCGGTGGGGGGGCTGAGCAGTTCTTC
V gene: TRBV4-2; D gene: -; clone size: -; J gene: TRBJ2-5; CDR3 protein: CASSQEGRVTSAETQYF; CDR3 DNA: TGTGCCAGCAGCCAAGAGGGACGAGTTACTTCCGCAGAGACCCAGTACTTC
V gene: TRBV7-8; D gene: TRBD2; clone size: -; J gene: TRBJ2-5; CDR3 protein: CASSLGFAGEETQYF; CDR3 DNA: TGTGCCAGCAGCTTAGGGTTTGCGGGGGAAGAGACCCAGTACTTC
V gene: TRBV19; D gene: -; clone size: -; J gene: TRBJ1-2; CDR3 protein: CASQLDGRYGYTF; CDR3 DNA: TGTGCCAGTCAGCTAGACGGACGTTATGGCTACACCTTC
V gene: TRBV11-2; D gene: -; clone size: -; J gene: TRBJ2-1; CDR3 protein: CASSPITGGSYNEQFF; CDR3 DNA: TGTGCCAGCAGCCCCATAACAGGTGGCTCCTACAATGAGCAGTTCTTC
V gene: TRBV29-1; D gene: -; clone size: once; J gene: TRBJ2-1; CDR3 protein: CSTQQGQFF; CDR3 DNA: TGCAGCACTCAACAGGGGCAGTTCTTC
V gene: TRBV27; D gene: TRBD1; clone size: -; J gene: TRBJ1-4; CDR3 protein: CASRRSGGAYEKLFF; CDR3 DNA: TGTGCCAGCAGGCGATCAGGGGGCGCGTATGAAAAACTGTTTTTT
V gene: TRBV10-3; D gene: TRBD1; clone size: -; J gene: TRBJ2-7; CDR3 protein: CAISEATGGFYEQYF; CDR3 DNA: TGTGCCATCAGTGAGGCGACAGGGGGCTTCTACGAGCAGTACTTC
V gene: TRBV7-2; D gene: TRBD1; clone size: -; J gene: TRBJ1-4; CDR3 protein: CASSFQGTGGQEKLFF; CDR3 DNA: TGTGCCAGCAGCTTCCAAGGGACAGGGGGTCAGGAAAAACTGTTTTTT
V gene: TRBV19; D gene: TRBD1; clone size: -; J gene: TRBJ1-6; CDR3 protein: CASSIAGTENSPLHF; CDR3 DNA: TGTGCCAGTAGTATAGCCGGGACAGAGAATTCACCCCTCCACTTT
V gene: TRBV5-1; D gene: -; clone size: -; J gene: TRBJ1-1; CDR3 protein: CASSLGNGDTEAFF; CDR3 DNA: TGCGCCAGCAGCTTGGGCAACGGTGACACTGAAGCTTTCTTT
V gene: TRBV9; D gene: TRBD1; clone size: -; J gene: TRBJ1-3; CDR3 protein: CASSARTGIYTIYF; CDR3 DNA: TGTGCCAGCAGCGCCAGGACAGGGATATACACCATATATTTT
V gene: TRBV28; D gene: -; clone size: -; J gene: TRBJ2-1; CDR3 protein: CASSLPFNEQFF; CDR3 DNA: TGTGCCAGCAGTTTGCCCTTCAATGAGCAGTTCTTC
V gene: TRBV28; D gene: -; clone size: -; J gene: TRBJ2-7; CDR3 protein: CASSRLAASSYEQYF; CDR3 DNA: TGTGCCAGCTCCCGTCTAGCAGCTAGCTCCTACGAGCAGTACTTC
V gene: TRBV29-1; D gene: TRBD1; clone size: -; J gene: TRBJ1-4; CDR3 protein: CSVDSTGVGEKLFF; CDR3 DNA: TGCAGCGTCGATTCGACAGGGGTAGGGGAAAAACTGTTTTTT
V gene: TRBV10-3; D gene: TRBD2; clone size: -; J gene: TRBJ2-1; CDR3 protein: CAIKPGLAGENEQFF; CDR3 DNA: TGTGCCATCAAACCGGGACTAGCGGGAGAAAATGAGCAGTTCTTC
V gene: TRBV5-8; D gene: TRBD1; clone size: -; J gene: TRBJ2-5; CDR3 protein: CATKDRAEETQYF; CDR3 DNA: TGTGCCACCAAAGACAGGGCAGAAGAGACCCAGTACTTC
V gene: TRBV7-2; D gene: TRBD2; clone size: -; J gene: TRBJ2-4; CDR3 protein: CASSLGTSGRRINIQYF; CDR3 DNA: TGTGCCAGCAGCCTTGGGACTAGCGGGAGGAGAATAAACATTCAGTACTTC
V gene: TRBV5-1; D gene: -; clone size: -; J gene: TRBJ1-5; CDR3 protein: CASSTTGQRDQPQHF; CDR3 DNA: TGCGCCAGCAGCACCACCGGACAACGGGATCAGCCCCAGCATTTT
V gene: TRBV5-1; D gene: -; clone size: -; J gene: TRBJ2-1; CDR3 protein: CASSAGSQTYNEQFF; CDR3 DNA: TGCGCCAGCAGCGCTGGGTCCCAAACCTACAATGAGCAGTTCTTC
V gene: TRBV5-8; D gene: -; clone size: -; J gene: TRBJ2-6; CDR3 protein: CASRGQATLSGANVLTF; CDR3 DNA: TGTGCCAGCAGGGGACAAGCCACCCTCTCTGGGGCCAACGTCCTGACTTTC
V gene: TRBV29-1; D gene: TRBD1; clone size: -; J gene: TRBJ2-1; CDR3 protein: CSVRSATGSSYNEQFF; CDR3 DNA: TGCAGCGTCCGCTCTGCGACAGGGAGCTCCTACAATGAGCAGTTCTTC
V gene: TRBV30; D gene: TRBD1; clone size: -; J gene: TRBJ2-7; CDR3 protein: CAWSRDRGHEQYF; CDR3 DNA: TGTGCCTGGAGTCGGGACAGGGGCCACGAGCAGTACTTC
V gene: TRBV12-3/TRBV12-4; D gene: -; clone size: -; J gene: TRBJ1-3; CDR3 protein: CASSLVGSDTIYF; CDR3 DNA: TGTGCCAGCAGTTTAGTTGGATCGGACACCATATATTTT
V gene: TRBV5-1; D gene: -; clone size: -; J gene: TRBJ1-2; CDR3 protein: CASSFESTRGYTF; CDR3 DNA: TGCGCCAGCAGCTTCGAATCAACTAGGGGCTACACCTTC
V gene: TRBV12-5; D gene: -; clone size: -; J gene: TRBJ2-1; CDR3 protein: CASGLPMGSNEQFF; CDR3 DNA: TGTGCTAGTGGTTTGCCCATGGGGTCCAATGAGCAGTTCTTC
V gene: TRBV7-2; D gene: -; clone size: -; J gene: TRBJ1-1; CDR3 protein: CASSLSPDTEAFF; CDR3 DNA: TGTGCCAGCAGCCTTAGCCCCGACACTGAAGCTTTCTTT
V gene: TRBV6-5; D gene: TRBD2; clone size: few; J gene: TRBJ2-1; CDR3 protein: CASSYVGLAGVREQFF; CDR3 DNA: TGTGCCAGCAGTTACGTAGGACTAGCGGGAGTAAGGGAGCAGTTCTTC
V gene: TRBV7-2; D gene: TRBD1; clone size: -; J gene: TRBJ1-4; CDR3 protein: CASSSRGRGKLFF; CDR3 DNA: TGTGCCAGCAGCTCCAGGGGGCGCGGAAAACTGTTTTTT
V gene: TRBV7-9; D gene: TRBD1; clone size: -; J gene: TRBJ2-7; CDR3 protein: CASSPRDRVIYEQYF; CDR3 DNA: TGTGCCAGCAGCCCCCGGGACAGGGTTATCTACGAGCAGTACTTC